This TCR beta chain came from a study of shared clonotypes between healthy human individuals. Germline-derived CDR1 and CDR2 are SGHRS and YFSETQ. The CDR3 consists of 15 residues. V was pared by 0 bases and J by 6 bases, with 5 bases of the junction left unmatched. As to this clone: Its antigen is still unknown.

Libraries were prepared by immunoSEQ multiplex PCR; TCRdb keeps only in-frame clonotypes and omits some of them. There are roughly 760,000 clones in the sample; less than 85% occur only once, and approximately 1.6% lies in the top ten. Study-wide points: Estimated clonotype richness was generally higher in naive than memory subsets.

The genes are TRBV5-1 and TRBJ2-7; 11 bases match TRBD2. Sequenced material: memory CD4+ T cells sorted from blood. The subset: CD45RA-negative fraction. This receptor was obtained from a woman aged 25 to 39 in good health. CDR3 coding DNA: TGCGCCAGCAGCTTGGTTCTAGCGGGAGGTAGCGAGCAGTACTTC. This encodes CASSLVLAGGSEQYF.